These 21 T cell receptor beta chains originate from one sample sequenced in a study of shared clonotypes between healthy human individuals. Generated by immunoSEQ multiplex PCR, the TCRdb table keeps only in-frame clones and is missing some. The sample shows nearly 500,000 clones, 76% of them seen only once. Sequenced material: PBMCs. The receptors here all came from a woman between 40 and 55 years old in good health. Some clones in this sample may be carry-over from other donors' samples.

CDR3 nucleotide sequence: TGTGCCAGTAGTAAGACAGGGGGTCAAGAGACCCAGTACTTC. Translating gives CASSKTGGQETQYF. The gene calls are TRBV19 and TRBJ2-5; 9 bases fit TRBD1. The junction had 2 bases not matched to a gene; V was cut back by 4 bases and J by 2 bases. The CDR3 is 14 amino acids. From germline, CDR1 is LNHDA and CDR2 SQIVND (reference sequence).

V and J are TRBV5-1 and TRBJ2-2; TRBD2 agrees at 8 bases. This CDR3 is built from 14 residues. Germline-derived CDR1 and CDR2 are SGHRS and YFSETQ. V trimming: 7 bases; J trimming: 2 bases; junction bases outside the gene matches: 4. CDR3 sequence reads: CASSGLGNTGELFF. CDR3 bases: TGCGCCAGCTCGGGACTAGGAAACACCGGGGAGCTGTTTTTT.

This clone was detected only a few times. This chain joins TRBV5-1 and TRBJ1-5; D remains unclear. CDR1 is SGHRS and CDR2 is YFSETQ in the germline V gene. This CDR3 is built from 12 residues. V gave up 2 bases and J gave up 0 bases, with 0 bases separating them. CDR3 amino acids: CASSFSNQPQHF. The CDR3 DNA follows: TGCGCCAGCAGCTTTAGCAATCAGCCCCAGCATTTT.

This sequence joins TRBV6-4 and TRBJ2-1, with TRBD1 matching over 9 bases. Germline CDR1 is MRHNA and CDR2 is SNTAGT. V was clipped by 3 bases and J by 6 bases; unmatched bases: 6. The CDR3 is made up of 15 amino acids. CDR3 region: CASSEQGASSNEQFF. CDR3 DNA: TGTGCCAGCAGTGAACAGGGGGCTAGCAGCAATGAGCAGTTCTTC.

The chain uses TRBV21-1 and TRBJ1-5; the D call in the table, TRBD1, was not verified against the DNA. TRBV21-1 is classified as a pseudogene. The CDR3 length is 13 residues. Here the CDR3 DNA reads TGTGCCAGCAGCACCACAGGGGATCAGCCCCAGCATTTT. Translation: CASSTTGDQPQHF.

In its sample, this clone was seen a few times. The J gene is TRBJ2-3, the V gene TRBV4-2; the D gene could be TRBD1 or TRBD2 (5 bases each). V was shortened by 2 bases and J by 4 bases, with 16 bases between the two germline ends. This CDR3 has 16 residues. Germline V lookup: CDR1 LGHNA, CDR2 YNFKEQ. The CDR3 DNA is TGTGCCAGCAGCCAACCAAGACCCCCGGGACCAGATACGCAGTATTTT. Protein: CASSQPRPPGPDTQYF.

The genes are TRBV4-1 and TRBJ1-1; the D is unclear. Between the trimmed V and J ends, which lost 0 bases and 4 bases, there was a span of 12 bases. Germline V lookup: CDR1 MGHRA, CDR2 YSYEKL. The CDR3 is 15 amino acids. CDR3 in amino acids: CASSQDWGFGTEAFF. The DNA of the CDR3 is TGCGCCAGCAGCCAAGACTGGGGATTCGGCACTGAAGCTTTCTTT.

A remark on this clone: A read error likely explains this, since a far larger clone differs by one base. CDR3 region: CTSSQAGGFGSYNEQLF. Written as DNA, the CDR3 is TGCACCAGCAGCCAAGCCGGGGGCTTTGGGTCCTACAATGAGCAGCTCTTC. V gene TRBV1 combines with J gene TRBJ2-1. TRBV1 is a listed pseudogene. This CDR3 is 17 amino acids long.

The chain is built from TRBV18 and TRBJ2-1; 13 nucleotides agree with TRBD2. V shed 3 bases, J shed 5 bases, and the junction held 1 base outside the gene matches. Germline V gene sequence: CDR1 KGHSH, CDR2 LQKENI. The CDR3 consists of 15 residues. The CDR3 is CASSPTSGGHNEQFF. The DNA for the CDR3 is TGTGCCAGCTCACCGACTAGCGGGGGGCACAATGAGCAGTTCTTC.

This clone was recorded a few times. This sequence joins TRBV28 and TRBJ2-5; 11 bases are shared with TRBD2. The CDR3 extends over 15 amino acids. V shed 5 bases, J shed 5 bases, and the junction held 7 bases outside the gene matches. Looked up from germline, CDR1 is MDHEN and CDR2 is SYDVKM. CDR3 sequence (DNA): TGTGCCAGCAGTCTAGGGACTAGCGGTGGGGAGACCCAGTACTTC. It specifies CASSLGTSGGETQYF. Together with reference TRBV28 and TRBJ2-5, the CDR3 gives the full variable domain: DVKVTQSSRYLVKRTGEKVFLECVQDMDHENMFWYRQDPGLGLRLIYFSYDVKMKEKGDIPEGYSVSREKKERFSLILESASTNQTSMYLCASSLGTSGGETQYFGPGTRLLVL.

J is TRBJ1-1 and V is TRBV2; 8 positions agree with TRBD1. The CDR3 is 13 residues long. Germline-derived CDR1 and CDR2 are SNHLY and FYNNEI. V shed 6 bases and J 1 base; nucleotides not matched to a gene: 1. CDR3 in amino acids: CASRTGGNTEAFF. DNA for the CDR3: TGTGCCAGCAGAACAGGGGGGAACACTGAAGCTTTCTTT.

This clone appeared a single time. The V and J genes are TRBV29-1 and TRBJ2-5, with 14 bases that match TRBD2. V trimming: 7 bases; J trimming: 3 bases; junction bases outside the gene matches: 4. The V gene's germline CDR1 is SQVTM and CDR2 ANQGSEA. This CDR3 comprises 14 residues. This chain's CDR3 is CSAGTSGSKETQYF. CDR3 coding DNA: TGCAGCGCCGGGACTAGCGGGAGTAAAGAGACCCAGTACTTC.

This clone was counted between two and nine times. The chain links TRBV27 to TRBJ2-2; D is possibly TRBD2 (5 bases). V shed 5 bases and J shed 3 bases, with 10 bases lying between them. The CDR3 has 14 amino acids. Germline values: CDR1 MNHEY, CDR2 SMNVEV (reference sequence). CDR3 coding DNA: TGTGCCAGCAGTCCCCGACTATACACCGGGGAGCTGTTTTTT. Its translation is CASSPRLYTGELFF.

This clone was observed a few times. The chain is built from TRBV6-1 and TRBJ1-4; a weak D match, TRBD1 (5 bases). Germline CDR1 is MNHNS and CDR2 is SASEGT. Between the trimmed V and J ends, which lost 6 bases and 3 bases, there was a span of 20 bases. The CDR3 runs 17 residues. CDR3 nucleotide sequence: TGTGCCAGCAGCGAACCGCGCGGGGGGAGGGCTAATGAAAAACTGTTTTTT. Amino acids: CASSEPRGGRANEKLFF.

Here the CDR3 DNA reads TGTGCCAGCAGTGAACCCCTCTCGGGGGTATATTACGAGCAGTACTTC. It yields the protein CASSEPLSGVYYEQYF. The chain has TRBV2 and TRBJ2-7; TRBD2 is a possible D gene (6 bases). The germline V and J ends were trimmed by 2 bases and 4 bases, with 18 bases remaining between them. Germline V CDR1 and CDR2: SNHLY, FYNNEI. The CDR3 is 16 residues long.

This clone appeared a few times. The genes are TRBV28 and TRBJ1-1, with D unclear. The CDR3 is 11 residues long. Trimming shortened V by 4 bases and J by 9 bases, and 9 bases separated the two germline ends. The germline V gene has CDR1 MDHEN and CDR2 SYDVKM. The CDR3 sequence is CASSSLDQAFF. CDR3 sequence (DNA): TGTGCCAGCAGTTCCCTGGACCAAGCTTTCTTT.

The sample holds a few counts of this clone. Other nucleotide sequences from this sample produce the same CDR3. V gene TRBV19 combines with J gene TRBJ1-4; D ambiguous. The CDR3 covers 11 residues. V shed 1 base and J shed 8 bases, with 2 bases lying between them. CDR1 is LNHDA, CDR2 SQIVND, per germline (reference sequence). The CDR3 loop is CASSIGEKLFF. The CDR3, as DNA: TGTGCCAGTAGTATAGGCGAAAAACTGTTTTTT.

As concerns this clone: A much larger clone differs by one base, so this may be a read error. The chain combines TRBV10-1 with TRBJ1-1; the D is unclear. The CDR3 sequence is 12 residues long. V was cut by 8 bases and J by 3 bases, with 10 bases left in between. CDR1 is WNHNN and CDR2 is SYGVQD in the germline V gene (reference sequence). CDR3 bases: TGCGCCAGCGGGAACGGGCACACTGAAGCTTTCTTT. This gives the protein CASGNGHTEAFF.

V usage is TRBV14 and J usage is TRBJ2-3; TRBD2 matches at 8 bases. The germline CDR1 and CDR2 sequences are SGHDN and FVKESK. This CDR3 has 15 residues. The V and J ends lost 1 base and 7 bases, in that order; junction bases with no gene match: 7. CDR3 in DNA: TGTGCCAGCAGCCAAGGGAGCGGGAGTGGGAATACGCAGTATTTT. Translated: CASSQGSGSGNTQYF.

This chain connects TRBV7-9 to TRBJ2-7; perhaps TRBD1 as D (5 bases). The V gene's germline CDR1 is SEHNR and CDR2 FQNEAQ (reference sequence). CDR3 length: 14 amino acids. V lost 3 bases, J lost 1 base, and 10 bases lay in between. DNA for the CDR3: TGTGCCAGCAGCTTGTGGCGACAGTCCTACGAGCAGTACTTC. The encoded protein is CASSLWRQSYEQYF.

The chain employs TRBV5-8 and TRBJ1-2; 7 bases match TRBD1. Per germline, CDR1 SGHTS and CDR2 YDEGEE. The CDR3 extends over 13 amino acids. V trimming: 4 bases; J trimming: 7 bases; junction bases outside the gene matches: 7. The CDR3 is CASSKGAYSGYTF. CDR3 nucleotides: TGTGCCAGCAGCAAGGGGGCGTATTCTGGCTACACCTTC. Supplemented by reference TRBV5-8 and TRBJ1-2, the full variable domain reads EAGVTQSPTHLIKTRGQQATLRCSPISGHTSVYWYQQALGLGLQFLLWYDEGEERNRGNFPPRFSGRQFPNYSSELNVNALELEDSALYLCASSKGAYSGYTFGSGTRLTVV.